The T cell receptor (beta chain) under discussion was sequenced for a study of cytomegalovirus exposure and HLA in healthy donors. The V segment lost 3 bases and the J segment 4 bases; nucleotides outside the gene matches: 9. In germline, CDR1 is SGHRS, CDR2 YFSETQ. CDR3 length: 15 amino acids. This clone turned up a few times. It was healthy bone marrow donors who served as donors. Unrecorded immune exposure was likely among donors, who were nominally healthy when sampled. The PCR made use of 60 Vbeta and 13 Jbeta primers. Some clones are missing from TCRdb's copy, which holds only in-frame ones; the method was immunoSEQ multiplex PCR. This table has some 150,000 clones, 75% appearing once.

Source material: PBMCs. The rearrangement joins TRBV5-1 to TRBJ2-7, with 8 bases matching TRBD1. This clonotype originated in a middle-aged man in good health and CMV-seronegative. This chain's CDR3 is CASSSGTGPGYEQYF. CDR3 nucleotides: TGCGCCAGCAGCTCAGGGACAGGCCCCGGATACGAGCAGTACTTC.